The 19 T cell receptor beta chains in this list originate from one sample, sequenced in a study of blood T cells in healthy people across ages. A second PCR, run for about 7 to 11 cycles, used a sample-barcoded 5' primer plus a J-beta primer mix. TCRdb passed the 5' RACE reads through MiXCR, listing each CDR3 protein once. The sample includes about 1.6 million distinct CDR3 sequences, 30% to 35% of them seen just once. The specimen was blood. All receptors derive from a woman aged 30 to 39 in good health.

The chain has TRBV4-2 and TRBJ1-5; 7 bases map to TRBD1. This CDR3 comprises 14 residues. Germline loops: CDR1 LGHNA, CDR2 YNFKEQ. Trimming took 1 base from V and 7 from J; bases not matched to a gene: 4. In nucleotides, the CDR3 is TGTGCCAGCAGCCAAGCAGGACAGGACCAGCCCCAGCATTTT. Translated: CASSQAGQDQPQHF.

V and J are TRBV7-9 and TRBJ1-1, with D uncertain. Germline V gene sequence: CDR1 SEHNR, CDR2 FQNEAQ (reference sequence). V dropped 1 base and J dropped 1 base, with 13 bases sitting between them. This CDR3 has 16 amino acids. CDR3 sequence: CASSLGYGSTNTEAFF. The CDR3 bases are TGTGCCAGCAGCTTAGGATACGGGTCGACGAACACTGAAGCTTTCTTT.

This chain uses TRBV20-1 with TRBJ1-4; D is unclear. The germline gives CDR1 DFQATT, CDR2 SNEGSKA (reference sequence). The V end lost 0 bases, the J end lost 0 bases, and 5 bases lay between the germline ends. The CDR3 is 14 amino acids. The CDR3 DNA reads as TGCAGTGCTAGAGACAGTTCAACTAATGAAAAACTGTTTTTT. Translating gives CSARDSSTNEKLFF.

This clonotype was observed a handful of times. This rearrangement joins TRBV20-1 to TRBJ1-2; 8 nucleotides agree with TRBD1. Germline values: CDR1 DFQATT, CDR2 SNEGSKA (reference sequence). This CDR3 contains 11 residues. The CDR3 reads CSSDRDYGYTF. Here the CDR3 DNA reads TGCAGCTCGGACAGGGACTATGGCTACACCTTC.

This clonotype was picked up many times. The chain couples TRBV6-5 to TRBJ2-7; D not certain. Germline V gene data show CDR1 as MNHEY and CDR2 as SVGAGI. The CDR3 is 12 amino acids. V shed 5 bases and J shed 9 bases, with 14 bases lying between them. This chain's CDR3 is CASSASMEGQYF. CDR3 DNA: TGTGCCAGCAGTGCCTCCATGGAAGGGCAGTACTTC.

This clonotype was detected ten times or more. The chain couples TRBV27 to TRBJ2-5; 9 bases map to TRBD2. Trimming at V came to 5 bases and at J to 5 bases, leaving 6 bases not matched to a gene. Germline V gene data show CDR1 as MNHEY and CDR2 as SMNVEV (reference sequence). This CDR3 has 14 residues. The CDR3 DNA sequence: TGTGCCAGCAGTATTAGCGGGGGCGGGGAGACCCAGTACTTC. Translated, it gives CASSISGGGETQYF.

This clonotype appeared a few times. The chain carries TRBV28 and TRBJ2-7; D gene ambiguous. The CDR3 has 14 amino acids. In germline, CDR1 is MDHEN, CDR2 SYDVKM. Trimming left V 5 bases short and J 2 bases short, with 13 bases between. The CDR3 protein is CASSPSTPTYEQYF. The CDR3, as DNA: TGTGCCAGCAGTCCATCGACTCCTACCTACGAGCAGTACTTC. Full variable domain (rest looked up from reference TRBV28 and TRBJ2-7): DVKVTQSSRYLVKRTGEKVFLECVQDMDHENMFWYRQDPGLGLRLIYFSYDVKMKEKGDIPEGYSVSREKKERFSLILESASTNQTSMYLCASSPSTPTYEQYFGPGTRLTVT.

This clonotype was seen more than once but under ten times. The chain has TRBV20-1 and TRBJ2-5, with 12 nucleotides matching TRBD2. The ends lost 6 bases at V and 5 bases at J; junction bases unmatched: 7. The CDR3 is 14 amino acids. Germline-derived CDR1 and CDR2 are DFQATT and SNEGSKA (reference sequence). CDR3 in amino acids: CSAGRGLAGETQYF. As DNA, the CDR3 is TGCAGTGCCGGACGTGGACTAGCGGGGGAGACCCAGTACTTC.

This clonotype has just a few counts. V usage is TRBV5-5 and J usage is TRBJ2-3; D ambiguous. The CDR3 extends over 15 amino acids. With 6 bases removed from V and 2 bases from J, the gap between germline ends came to 16 bases. Germline V lookup: CDR1 SGHKS, CDR2 YYEKEE (reference sequence). CDR3: CASTPGFSNTDTQYF. In DNA, the CDR3 is TGTGCCAGCACCCCCGGCTTCTCGAACACAGATACGCAGTATTTT.

This clonotype showed up just a few times. The chain has TRBV28 and TRBJ2-7; possibly TRBD2 for D (5 bases). Looked up from germline, CDR1 is MDHEN and CDR2 is SYDVKM. V was trimmed by 5 bases and J by 5 bases, leaving 25 bases between them. The CDR3 extends over 17 amino acids. This chain's CDR3 is CASSGSVGPNHINEQYF. As DNA, the CDR3 is TGTGCCAGCAGTGGTAGCGTGGGCCCCAATCATATTAACGAGCAGTACTTC. Drawing the rest from reference TRBV28 and TRBJ2-7, the complete variable domain is DVKVTQSSRYLVKRTGEKVFLECVQDMDHENMFWYRQDPGLGLRLIYFSYDVKMKEKGDIPEGYSVSREKKERFSLILESASTNQTSMYLCASSGSVGPNHINEQYFGPGTRLTVT.

The V and J genes are TRBV30 and TRBJ2-5; D is undetermined. Trimming left V 0 bases short and J 1 base short, with 9 bases between. This CDR3 has 14 amino acids. The V gene's germline CDR1 is GTSNPN and CDR2 SVGIG (reference sequence). The CDR3, as DNA: TGTGCCTGGAGTGTAGGCGACGGCCAAGAGACCCAGTACTTC. This encodes CAWSVGDGQETQYF.

This clonotype was counted a few times. The V and J genes are TRBV5-1 and TRBJ2-3, with D hard to call. This CDR3 is built from 16 residues. The germline gives CDR1 SGHRS, CDR2 YFSETQ. Trimming stripped 0 bases from V and 0 bases from J, with 11 bases between. DNA of the CDR3: TGCGCCAGCAGCTTGGGGGCTAGACCCAGCACAGATACGCAGTATTTT. Translation gives CASSLGARPSTDTQYF.

V is TRBV4-1 and J is TRBJ1-2; a possible D gene is TRBD1 (5 bases). This CDR3 region has 15 residues. Looked up from germline, CDR1 is MGHRA and CDR2 is YSYEKL. Trimming cost V 0 bases and J 3 bases, with 11 bases left between them. The CDR3 is CASSQESGLHYGYTF. CDR3 in DNA: TGCGCCAGCAGCCAAGAATCAGGGCTCCACTATGGCTACACCTTC.

This chain links TRBV20-1 with TRBJ2-7; no firm D call. The CDR3 is made up of 16 amino acids. The V end was cut by 3 bases, the J end by 5 bases, with 23 bases between. Per the germline V gene, CDR1 is DFQATT and CDR2 is SNEGSKA (reference sequence). This chain's CDR3 is CSARDLARHPPHEQYF. In nucleotides, the CDR3 is TGCAGTGCTAGGGATCTGGCACGGCATCCGCCCCACGAGCAGTACTTC.

The V call is TRBV13, the J call TRBJ2-5, with 7 bases aligning to TRBD1. This CDR3 contains 15 residues. Trimming took 3 bases from V and 2 from J; bases not matched to a gene: 6. The germline V gene encodes CDR1 PRHDT and CDR2 FYEKMQ (reference sequence). The CDR3 sequence is CASSFGQVVQETQYF. The CDR3 nucleotides read TGTGCCAGCAGCTTCGGACAGGTTGTTCAAGAGACCCAGTACTTC.

This clonotype appeared once. The chain joins TRBV2 to TRBJ2-1, with 10 nucleotides matching TRBD1. This CDR3 has 16 residues. V lost 1 base to trimming and J lost 8 bases; unmatched junction nucleotides: 8. The germline CDR1 and CDR2 sequences are SNHLY and FYNNEI. The CDR3 DNA reads TGTGCCAGCAGTGAAGAGGGACAGGGGTATGAGGATGAGCAGTTCTTC. It specifies CASSEEGQGYEDEQFF.

Here the CDR3 reads CSASRSQGYGYTF. The CDR3 DNA is TGCAGTGCTAGTAGAAGTCAGGGTTATGGCTACACCTTC. The rearrangement joins TRBV20-1 to TRBJ1-2; D may be TRBD1 (5 bases). Germline CDR1 DFQATT, CDR2 SNEGSKA (reference sequence). V was shortened by 3 bases and J by 5 bases, with 13 bases between the two germline ends. The CDR3 has 13 residues.

V is TRBV15 and J is TRBJ2-5; TRBD1 matches 9 bases. This CDR3 region has 14 residues. V shed 0 bases and J 11 bases; nucleotides not matched to a gene: 7. CDR1 and CDR2 (germline): LNHNV, YYDKDF (reference sequence). The CDR3 DNA is TGTGCCACCAGCAGAGAGAGGACAGGGGATGAGCAGTACTTC. It codes for CATSRERTGDEQYF.

This clonotype was seen a few times. The rearrangement joins TRBV5-1 to TRBJ1-2; 8 bases fit TRBD1. After removal of 4 bases from V and 8 bases from J, the junction contained 13 bases not matched to a gene. Germline lookup yields CDR1 SGHRS and CDR2 YFSETQ. This CDR3 region has 15 residues. CDR3 nucleotide sequence: TGCGCCAGCAGCGGAGGACAGGGAGGGGGTGGAGGCTACACCTTC. It yields the protein CASSGGQGGGGGYTF.